This T cell receptor (beta chain) is drawn from a study of blood T cell repertoires in COVID-19. In the study overall: The study drew acute and convalescent COVID-19 samples from the United States, Italy and Spain.

This CDR3 has 15 amino acids. Per germline, CDR1 SGHAT and CDR2 FQDESV (reference sequence). A note on this clone: One junction end does not reproduce the germline sequence, and a read error may be involved.

Authors' processing steps: How many nucleated cells were present was estimated from reference gene primer amplification. TCRdb's table, derived via immunoSEQ multiplex PCR, lists solely in-frame clones and lacks some. The V and J calls and the clone size are those of that table, but D and trimming were determined from the DNA. The table has around 150,000 clones, around four fifths seen once. The sequence was obtained from a man between 60 and 70 years old who had recovered from COVID-19. Material: peripheral blood. V and J are TRBV11-1 and TRBJ2-3; D ambiguous. CDR3 nucleotide sequence: TGTGCCAGCAGCTCCGGTGACGATACAGATACGCAGTATCTTTTT. It encodes CASSSGDDTDTQYLF.